This TCR beta chain is drawn from a study of cytomegalovirus exposure and HLA in healthy donors. Study outcomes and limitations: Using the classifier, cytomegalovirus status was reportedly diagnosed with high specificity and sensitivity. Being indistinguishable, some V segments were excluded, TRBV6-2 and TRBV6-3 among them.

Recording of this donor's CMV serostatus was not done. For this clone: The antigen remains unidentified.

A multiplex PCR was run with 60 Vbeta primers and 13 Jbeta primers. Original processing methods: Later analysis identified some 80 million unique TCR beta chains, 8.5 million to 13 million shared. Repertoires were generated with immunoSEQ multiplex PCR, while TCRdb's copy carries only in-frame clones and drops some. The V and J calls and the clone size are those of that table, but D and trimming were determined from the DNA. The sample records about 82,000 clones, around 80% being singletons. Germline V gene data show CDR1 as MDHEN and CDR2 as SYDVKM. V lost 6 bases, J lost 7 bases, and 9 bases lay in between. The CDR3 has 11 amino acids.

The source is a human donor in good health. The sample comprised PBMCs. This chain links TRBV28 with TRBJ1-1; D unresolved. CDR3 DNA: TGTGCCAGCAGACTCATACGTGAAGCTTTCTTT. This translates into CASRLIREAFF.